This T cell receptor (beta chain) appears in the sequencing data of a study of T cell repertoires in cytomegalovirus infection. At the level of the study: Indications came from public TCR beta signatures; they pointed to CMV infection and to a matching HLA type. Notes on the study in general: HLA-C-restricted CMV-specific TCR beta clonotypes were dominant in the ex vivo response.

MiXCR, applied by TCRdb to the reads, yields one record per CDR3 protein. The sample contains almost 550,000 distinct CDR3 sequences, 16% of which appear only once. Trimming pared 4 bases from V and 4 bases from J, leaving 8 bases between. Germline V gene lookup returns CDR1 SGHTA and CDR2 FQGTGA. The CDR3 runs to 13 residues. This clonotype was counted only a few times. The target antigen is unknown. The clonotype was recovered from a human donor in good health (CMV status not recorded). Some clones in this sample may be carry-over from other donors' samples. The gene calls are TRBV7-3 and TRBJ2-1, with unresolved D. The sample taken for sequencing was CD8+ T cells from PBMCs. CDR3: CASSSLEYNEQFF. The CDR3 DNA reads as TGTGCCAGCAGCTCCCTGGAATACAATGAGCAGTTCTTC.